The rows below give T cell receptor beta chains drawn from one sample of a study of identical twins. Each CDR3 protein is one row after TCRdb ran MiXCR on the 5' RACE reads. The sample comprises around 370,000 distinct CDR3 sequences, around 9% of which are singletons, and over 7% rests with the top ten. Sequencing input: naive T cells sorted from blood. All receptors derive from a woman aged 45-60 years in good health. Each CDR3 is given with its conserved first and last residue. The D gene is left open where the match is weak. Some rows have no size entry. The others give once, few or many, or a class for an expanded clone.

v_gene,abundance,d_gene,j_gene,CDR3aa,CDR3nt
TRBV6-4,few,NA,TRBJ2-1,CASSIGRLNEQFF,TGTGCCAGCAGCATCGGGCGGCTCAATGAGCAGTTCTTC
TRBV7-8,few,TRBD2,TRBJ2-1,CASSLAPGEGEQFF,TGTGCCAGCAGCTTAGCTCCTGGGGAGGGTGAGCAGTTCTTC
TRBV4-1,many,TRBD2,TRBJ2-3,CASKRERGTDTQYF,TGCGCCAGCAAGCGGGAGAGGGGCACAGATACGCAGTATTTT
TRBV20-1,few,NA,TRBJ1-2,CSAGDRRDYGYTF,TGCAGTGCCGGAGACAGGAGGGACTATGGCTACACCTTC
TRBV5-1,NA,NA,TRBJ1-1,CASSERGHTEAFF,TGCGCCAGCAGCGAGCGGGGACACACTGAAGCTTTCTTT
TRBV24-1,once,NA,TRBJ1-1,CTTRPPGGTEAFF,TGTACCACCAGACCCCCGGGGGGGACTGAAGCTTTCTTT
TRBV20-1,NA,NA,TRBJ1-1,CSASPGNTEAFF,TGCAGTGCTAGTCCAGGGAACACTGAAGCTTTCTTT
TRBV21-1,NA,NA,TRBJ2-6,CASSKPVSGANVLTF,TGTGCCAGCAGCAAACCAGTATCTGGGGCCAACGTCCTGACTTTC
TRBV29-1,NA,NA,TRBJ2-7,CSVEVSRYEQYF,TGCAGCGTTGAGGTATCACGTTACGAGCAGTACTTC
TRBV5-1,many,NA,TRBJ2-7,CASSYSASSYEQYF,TGCGCCAGCAGCTATAGCGCTAGCTCCTACGAGCAGTACTTC
TRBV7-9,NA,TRBD2,TRBJ2-2,CASSLTSGMNTGELFF,TGTGCCAGCAGCTTAACTAGCGGGATGAACACCGGGGAGCTGTTTTTT
TRBV7-9,few,TRBD2,TRBJ2-1,CASSLAPTGGRGYEQFF,TGTGCCAGCAGCTTAGCCCCCACAGGCGGGAGGGGGTATGAGCAGTTCTTC
TRBV7-9,NA,TRBD2,TRBJ2-7,CASSRTSASYEQYF,TGTGCCAGCAGCCGGACTAGCGCATCCTACGAGCAGTACTTC
TRBV5-1,many,NA,TRBJ2-1,CASSWTDYYNEQFF,TGCGCCAGCAGTTGGACTGATTACTACAATGAGCAGTTCTTC
TRBV5-1,many,NA,TRBJ2-2,CASSFENSGAGELFF,TGCGCCAGCAGCTTTGAGAATTCAGGCGCCGGGGAGCTGTTTTTT
TRBV4-1,few,NA,TRBJ2-1,CASSLDVHEQFF,TGCGCCAGCAGTCTGGATGTCCATGAGCAGTTCTTC
TRBV4-2,few,NA,TRBJ2-7,CASSQDLLAISSYEQYF,TGTGCCAGCAGCCAAGATCTCTTAGCGATTAGCTCCTACGAGCAGTACTTC
TRBV6-5,few,NA,TRBJ1-1,CASTPRTGTEAFF,TGTGCCAGCACCCCCCGGACGGGCACTGAAGCTTTCTTT
TRBV9,many,TRBD1,TRBJ2-1,CASSVAEQGRHNEQFF,TGTGCCAGCAGCGTAGCTGAACAGGGGCGTCACAATGAGCAGTTCTTC
TRBV3-1,few,NA,TRBJ2-5,CASSPWGQPGETQYF,TGTGCCAGCAGCCCTTGGGGCCAACCAGGCGAGACCCAGTACTTC
TRBV5-1,NA,TRBD2,TRBJ2-5,CASSLAWGGSTQETQYF,TGCGCCAGCAGCTTGGCCTGGGGCGGGAGTACACAAGAGACCCAGTACTTC
TRBV4-2,many,NA,TRBJ2-1,CASSQGNGGSSYNEQFF,TGTGCCAGCAGCCAGGGCAACGGGGGTAGCTCCTACAATGAGCAGTTCTTC
TRBV6-5,many,NA,TRBJ1-2,CASSPDRTQERTF,TGTGCCAGCAGCCCAGACAGGACTCAGGAGCGGACCTTC
TRBV25-1,few,TRBD1,TRBJ2-5,CASRHRDSEFQETQYF,TGTGCCAGCCGACACCGGGACAGTGAATTTCAAGAGACCCAGTACTTC
TRBV20-1,many,NA,TRBJ2-5,CSARVQRTQETQYF,TGCAGTGCTAGAGTCCAGCGCACCCAAGAGACCCAGTACTTC
TRBV6-6,NA,NA,TRBJ2-5,CASSRLKETQYF,TGTGCCAGCAGTCGGTTGAAAGAGACCCAGTACTTC
TRBV11-2,many,NA,TRBJ1-1,CASSGSTDYTEAFF,TGTGCCAGCAGCGGCTCCACAGACTACACTGAAGCTTTCTTT
TRBV24-1,NA,TRBD1,TRBJ1-2,CATRGQLRRYGYTF,TGTGCCACCAGGGGACAGCTTCGTCGCTATGGCTACACCTTC
TRBV4-2,few,NA,TRBJ2-1,CASRLYNEQFF,TGTGCCAGCAGGCTCTACAATGAGCAGTTCTTC
TRBV30,few,NA,TRBJ2-6,CARGLGANVLTF,TGTGCACGGGGGCTTGGGGCCAACGTCCTGACTTTC
TRBV30,few,NA,TRBJ1-6,CAWSVLTSKSPLHF,TGTGCCTGGAGTGTACTGACATCCAAATCACCCCTCCACTTT
TRBV20-1,many,TRBD1,TRBJ1-6,CSADRGTNSPLHF,TGCAGTGCTGACAGGGGAACCAATTCACCCCTCCACTTT
TRBV4-2,NA,TRBD1,TRBJ1-1,CASSQEPPAGGSTEAFF,TGTGCCAGCAGCCAAGAACCCCCGGCAGGGGGAAGCACTGAAGCTTTCTTT
TRBV6-2/TRBV6-3,few,NA,TRBJ2-1,CASSWSLGYNEQFF,TGTGCCAGCAGTTGGTCGCTAGGGTACAATGAGCAGTTCTTC
TRBV12-5,NA,NA,TRBJ2-1,CASGDGTKGYNEQFF,TGTGCTAGTGGTGATGGGACGAAGGGTTACAATGAGCAGTTCTTC
TRBV6-2/TRBV6-3,NA,NA,TRBJ2-1,CASSYSTISYNEQFF,TGTGCCAGCAGTTACTCGACTATTTCCTACAATGAGCAGTTCTTC
TRBV13,few,TRBD1,TRBJ2-2,CASSSDRVNTGELFF,TGTGCCAGCAGCTCGGACAGGGTCAACACCGGGGAGCTGTTTTTT
TRBV3-1,few,NA,TRBJ2-5,CASMGEEETQYF,TGTGCCAGCATGGGGGAGGAAGAGACCCAGTACTTC
TRBV30,NA,NA,TRBJ2-4,CAWSVAGSKNIQYF,TGTGCCTGGAGTGTGGCGGGGTCCAAAAACATTCAGTACTTC
TRBV5-1,NA,TRBD2,TRBJ2-1,CASSLASGTSGSSEQFF,TGCGCCAGCAGCTTGGCCTCCGGGACTAGCGGGAGTAGTGAGCAGTTCTTC
TRBV29-1,few,NA,TRBJ2-1,CSANTGVGNEQFF,TGCAGCGCAAATACGGGAGTTGGTAATGAGCAGTTCTTC
TRBV5-1,NA,NA,TRBJ2-3,CASRRGGATDTQYF,TGCGCCAGCCGCCGAGGAGGGGCCACAGATACGCAGTATTTT
TRBV3-1,many,NA,TRBJ2-1,CASSQGQYNEQFF,TGTGCCAGCAGCCAAGGGCAATACAATGAGCAGTTCTTC
TRBV28,many,NA,TRBJ2-5,CASSLGRQYQETQYF,TGTGCCAGCAGTTTGGGGCGACAGTACCAAGAGACCCAGTACTTC
TRBV20-1,NA,NA,TRBJ1-1,CSARVPPGKAFF,TGCAGTGCTAGAGTCCCACCGGGAAAAGCTTTCTTT
TRBV7-2,NA,NA,TRBJ1-1,CASSWGRGNEAFF,TGTGCCAGCAGCTGGGGCAGGGGCAATGAAGCTTTCTTT
TRBV11-2,few,NA,TRBJ1-1,CASSSTTGYTEAFF,TGTGCCAGCAGCAGTACGACGGGGTACACTGAAGCTTTCTTT
TRBV2,few,NA,TRBJ1-2,CASNPVGAYYGYTF,TGTGCCAGCAACCCCGTTGGGGCGTACTATGGCTACACCTTC
TRBV3-1,few,NA,TRBJ2-4,CASSQSLLAKNIQYF,TGTGCCAGCAGCCAGTCCCTACTAGCCAAAAACATTCAGTACTTC
TRBV19,NA,TRBD2,TRBJ2-1,CACASGSYNEQFF,TGTGCCTGCGCCAGCGGGAGCTACAATGAGCAGTTCTTC